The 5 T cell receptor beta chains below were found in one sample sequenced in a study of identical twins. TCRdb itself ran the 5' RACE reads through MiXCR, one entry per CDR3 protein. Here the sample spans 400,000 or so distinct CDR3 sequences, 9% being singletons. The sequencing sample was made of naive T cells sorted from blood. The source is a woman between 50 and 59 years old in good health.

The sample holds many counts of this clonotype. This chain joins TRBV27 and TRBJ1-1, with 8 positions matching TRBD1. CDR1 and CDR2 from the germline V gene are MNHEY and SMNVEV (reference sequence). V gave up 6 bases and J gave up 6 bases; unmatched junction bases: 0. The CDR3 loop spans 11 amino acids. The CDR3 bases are TGTGCCAGCAGGACAGGGGCTGAAGCTTTCTTT. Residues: CASRTGAEAFF.

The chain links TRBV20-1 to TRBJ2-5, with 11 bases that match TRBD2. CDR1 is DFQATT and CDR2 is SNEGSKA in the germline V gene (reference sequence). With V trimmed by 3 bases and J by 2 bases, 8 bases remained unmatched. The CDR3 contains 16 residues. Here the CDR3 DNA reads TGCAGTGCTAGTATAACTAGCGGGAGTCAGCAAGAGACCCAGTACTTC. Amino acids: CSASITSGSQQETQYF.

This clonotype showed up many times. CDR3 sequence (DNA): TGCAGTGCTAGAGCTAGCGGGAGTTACGAGCAGTACTTC. This gives the protein CSARASGSYEQYF. The V gene is TRBV20-1, the J gene TRBJ2-7; TRBD2 aligns across 10 bases. This CDR3 has 13 residues. Germline V gene lookup returns CDR1 DFQATT and CDR2 SNEGSKA (reference sequence). Trimming removed 1 base from V and 4 bases from J; junction bases left unmatched: 1.

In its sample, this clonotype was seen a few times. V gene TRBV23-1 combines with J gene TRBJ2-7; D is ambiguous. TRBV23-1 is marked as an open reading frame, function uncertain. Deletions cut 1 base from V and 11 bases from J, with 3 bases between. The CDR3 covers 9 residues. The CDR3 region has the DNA TGCGCCAGCAGTCAATGGGAGTACGTC. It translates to CASSQWEYV.

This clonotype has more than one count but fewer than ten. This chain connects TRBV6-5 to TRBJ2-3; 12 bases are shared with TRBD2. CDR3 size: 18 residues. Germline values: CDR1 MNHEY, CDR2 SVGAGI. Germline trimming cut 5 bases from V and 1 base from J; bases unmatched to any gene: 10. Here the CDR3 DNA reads TGTGCCAGCAGTATGACTAGCGGGAGATTGGAGGGCACAGATACGCAGTATTTT. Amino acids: CASSMTSGRLEGTDTQYF.